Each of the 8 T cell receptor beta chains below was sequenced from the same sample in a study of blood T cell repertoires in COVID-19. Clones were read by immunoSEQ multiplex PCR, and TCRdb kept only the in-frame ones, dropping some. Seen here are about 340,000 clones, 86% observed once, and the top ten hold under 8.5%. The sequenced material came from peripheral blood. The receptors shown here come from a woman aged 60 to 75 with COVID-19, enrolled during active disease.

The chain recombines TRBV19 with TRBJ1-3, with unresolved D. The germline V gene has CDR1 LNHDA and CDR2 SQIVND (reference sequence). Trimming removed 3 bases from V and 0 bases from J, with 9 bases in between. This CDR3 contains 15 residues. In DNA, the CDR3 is TGTGCCAGTAGTATCCCAGGTACCTCTGGAAACACCATATATTTT. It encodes CASSIPGTSGNTIYF. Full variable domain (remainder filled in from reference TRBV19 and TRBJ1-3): DGGITQSPKYLFRKEGQNVTLSCEQNLNHDAMYWYRQDPGQGLRLIYYSQIVNDFQKGDIAEGYSVSREKKESFPLTVTSAQKNPTAFYLCASSIPGTSGNTIYFGEGSWLTVV.

The CDR3 loop reads CASSEYLGPDTGELFF. Here the CDR3 DNA reads TGTGCCAGCAGTGAATATTTGGGGCCGGACACCGGGGAGCTGTTTTTT. This chain links TRBV25-1 with TRBJ2-2, with a possible D match to TRBD1 (5 bases). CDR1 MGHDK and CDR2 SYGVNS come from the germline V gene. CDR3 length: 16 amino acids. Trimming took 0 bases from V and 3 from J, leaving 11 bases between them.

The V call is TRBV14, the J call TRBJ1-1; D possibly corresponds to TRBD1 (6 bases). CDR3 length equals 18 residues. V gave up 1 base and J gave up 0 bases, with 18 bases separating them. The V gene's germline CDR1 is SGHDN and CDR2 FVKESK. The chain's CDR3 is CASSQVGGAGGMNTEAFF. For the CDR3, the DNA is TGTGCCAGCAGCCAAGTAGGAGGCGCGGGGGGCATGAACACTGAAGCTTTCTTT. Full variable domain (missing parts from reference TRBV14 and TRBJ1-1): EAGVTQFPSHSVIEKGQTVTLRCDPISGHDNLYWYRRVMGKEIKFLLHFVKESKQDESGMPNNRFLAERTGGTYSTLKVQPAELEDSGVYFCASSQVGGAGGMNTEAFFGQGTRLTVV.

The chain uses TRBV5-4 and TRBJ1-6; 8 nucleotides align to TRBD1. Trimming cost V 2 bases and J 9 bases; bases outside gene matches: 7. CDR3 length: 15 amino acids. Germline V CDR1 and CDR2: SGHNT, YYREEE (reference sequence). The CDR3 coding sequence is TGTGCCAGCAGCTTAGGGCAGGGGGCAATTTCACCCCTCCACTTT. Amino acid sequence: CASSLGQGAISPLHF.

The CDR3 DNA reads as TGTGCCAGCAGTTCGGCCGGGACCTATAATTCACCCCTCCACTTT. This translates into CASSSAGTYNSPLHF. The gene calls are TRBV6-5 and TRBJ1-6; D uncertain. This CDR3 contains 15 residues. The V end lost 4 bases, the J end lost 2 bases, and 9 bases lay between the germline ends. CDR1 is MNHEY, CDR2 SVGAGI, per germline.

CDR3 nucleotide sequence: TGTGCCACCTCGGCGGGGTACGGTGGGGAGACCCAGTACTTC. Translating gives CATSAGYGGETQYF. This rearrangement joins TRBV19 to TRBJ2-5, with a weak D call TRBD2 (6 bases). The germline V and J ends were trimmed by 10 bases and 5 bases, with 20 bases remaining between them. The CDR3 runs to 14 residues. Germline V gene sequence: CDR1 LNHDA, CDR2 SQIVND (reference sequence).

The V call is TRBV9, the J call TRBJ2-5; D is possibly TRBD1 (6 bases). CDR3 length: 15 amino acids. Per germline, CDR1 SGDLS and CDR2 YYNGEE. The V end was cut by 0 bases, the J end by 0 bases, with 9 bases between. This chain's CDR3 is CASSVGQVYQETQYF. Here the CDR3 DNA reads TGTGCCAGCAGCGTAGGACAGGTGTACCAAGAGACCCAGTACTTC.

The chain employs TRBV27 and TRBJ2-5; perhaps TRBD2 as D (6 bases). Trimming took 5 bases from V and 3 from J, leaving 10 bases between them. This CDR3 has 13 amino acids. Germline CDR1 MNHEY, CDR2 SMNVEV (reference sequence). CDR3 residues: CASSRPGEETQYF. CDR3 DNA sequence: TGTGCCAGCAGTAGGCCGGGGGAAGAGACCCAGTACTTC.